This is a list of T cell receptor beta chains from one sample in a study of T-cell reconstitution after alpha-beta-depleted transplantation in children. TCRdb reprocessed the PCR reads via MiXCR and lists one record per CDR3 protein. The sample includes roughly 300,000 distinct CDR3 sequences, about a tenth of them seen just once. Specimen: PBMCs from the stem cell graft donor, collected from the stem cell graft. The receptors originated from a human donor who donated a stem cell graft to a child with SCID. CDR3s include the opening cysteine and the closing phenylalanine or tryptophan. Each record gives: J gene, V gene, D gene, clone size, CDR3 DNA, CDR3 protein. D genes are given only for firm matches. Some rows mark clone size as missing; the rest say once, few, many or name a class of expanded clone.

J gene: TRBJ1-2
V gene: TRBV6-1
D gene: NA
clone size: few
CDR3 DNA: TGTGCCAGCAGGAGGCGGACAGAACTAGACTATGGCTACACCTTC
CDR3 protein: CASRRRTELDYGYTF

J gene: TRBJ1-1
V gene: TRBV7-9
D gene: TRBD1
clone size: NA
CDR3 DNA: TGTGCCAGCAGCTTCGGGACAGCTGAAGCTTTCTTT
CDR3 protein: CASSFGTAEAFF

J gene: TRBJ2-7
V gene: TRBV5-1
D gene: TRBD1
clone size: NA
CDR3 DNA: TGCGCCAGCAGTTCCCCGGGACAGGGTACGTACGAGCAGTACTTC
CDR3 protein: CASSSPGQGTYEQYF

J gene: TRBJ1-3
V gene: TRBV5-5
D gene: NA
clone size: many
CDR3 DNA: TGTGCCAGCAGCGACCCGGACAGAAGCTCTGGAAACACCATATATTTT
CDR3 protein: CASSDPDRSSGNTIYF

J gene: TRBJ1-5
V gene: TRBV27
D gene: NA
clone size: NA
CDR3 DNA: TGTGCCAGCAGTTTGACCGGGACACTCGGACAGCCCCAGCATTTT
CDR3 protein: CASSLTGTLGQPQHF

J gene: TRBJ2-4
V gene: TRBV20-1
D gene: NA
clone size: NA
CDR3 DNA: TGCAGTGCTAGAGATATTAGGCTAGCCAAAAACATTCAGTACTTC
CDR3 protein: CSARDIRLAKNIQYF

J gene: TRBJ2-7
V gene: TRBV12-3/TRBV12-4
D gene: NA
clone size: NA
CDR3 DNA: TGTGCCAGCAGTTTAAGTCGACAGACCCTCTACGAGCAGTACTTC
CDR3 protein: CASSLSRQTLYEQYF

J gene: TRBJ2-5
V gene: TRBV10-3
D gene: NA
clone size: many
CDR3 DNA: TGTGCCATCAGTGGGGGGGAAGAGACCCAGTACTTC
CDR3 protein: CAISGGEETQYF

J gene: TRBJ2-3
V gene: TRBV11-2
D gene: TRBD2
clone size: many
CDR3 DNA: TGTGCCAGCAGCTTACTAGCGGGGGCCTCCACAGATACGCAGTATTTT
CDR3 protein: CASSLLAGASTDTQYF

J gene: TRBJ2-5
V gene: TRBV6-5
D gene: NA
clone size: many
CDR3 DNA: TGTGCCAGCAGTTATCTGGAGACCCAGTACTTC
CDR3 protein: CASSYLETQYF

J gene: TRBJ2-7
V gene: TRBV6-1
D gene: NA
clone size: few
CDR3 DNA: TGTGCCAGCAGTGAACGGAGGATTAAGGGGTACGAGCAGTACTTC
CDR3 protein: CASSERRIKGYEQYF

J gene: TRBJ2-2
V gene: TRBV7-6
D gene: NA
clone size: few
CDR3 DNA: TGTGCCAGCAGCTTAGAGGCGGGCCTCACCGGGGAGCTGTTTTTT
CDR3 protein: CASSLEAGLTGELFF

J gene: TRBJ2-1
V gene: TRBV11-2
D gene: NA
clone size: many
CDR3 DNA: TGTGCCAGCAGCCTCGCCCAGGGGAATGAGCAGTTCTTC
CDR3 protein: CASSLAQGNEQFF

J gene: TRBJ2-3
V gene: TRBV20-1
D gene: TRBD1
clone size: NA
CDR3 DNA: TGCAGTGCTAGACTATGGGACAGGGCGGATACGCAGTATTTT
CDR3 protein: CSARLWDRADTQYF

J gene: TRBJ2-2
V gene: TRBV9
D gene: NA
clone size: many
CDR3 DNA: TGTGCCAGCAGCGCGCAGGTTGTACAGACGAACACCGGGGAGCTGTTTTTT
CDR3 protein: CASSAQVVQTNTGELFF

J gene: TRBJ2-2
V gene: TRBV12-3/TRBV12-4
D gene: NA
clone size: NA
CDR3 DNA: TGTGCCAGCAGTTTCCGTAATCGACAGTACAACACCGGGGAGCTGTTTTTT
CDR3 protein: CASSFRNRQYNTGELFF

J gene: TRBJ2-7
V gene: TRBV11-1
D gene: NA
clone size: NA
CDR3 DNA: TGTGCCAGCAGCTTAGAGGGAAGGGCACGGATCGGTGGCTACGAGCAGTACTTC
CDR3 protein: CASSLEGRARIGGYEQYF

J gene: TRBJ1-2
V gene: TRBV2
D gene: NA
clone size: few
CDR3 DNA: TGTGCCAGCAGTCCCCCCCGGGGGGCGCGAGGCTACACCTTC
CDR3 protein: CASSPPRGARGYTF

J gene: TRBJ2-1
V gene: TRBV25-1
D gene: TRBD2
clone size: once
CDR3 DNA: TGTGCCAGCATAGGGACTAGCGGTTACAATGAGCAGTTCTTC
CDR3 protein: CASIGTSGYNEQFF

J gene: TRBJ2-1
V gene: TRBV6-2/TRBV6-3
D gene: NA
clone size: few
CDR3 DNA: TGTGCCAGCAGTTACATCGGGGGTTCCTACAATGAGCAGTTCTTC
CDR3 protein: CASSYIGGSYNEQFF

J gene: TRBJ2-1
V gene: TRBV29-1
D gene: NA
clone size: few
CDR3 DNA: TGCAGCGGCGTTAAGGGCGGCGGCAATGAGCAGTTCTTC
CDR3 protein: CSGVKGGGNEQFF

J gene: TRBJ2-7
V gene: TRBV5-1
D gene: NA
clone size: NA
CDR3 DNA: TGCGCCAGCAGCCAATGGACCGAAAGCTACGAGCAGTACTTC
CDR3 protein: CASSQWTESYEQYF

J gene: TRBJ2-5
V gene: TRBV6-5
D gene: NA
clone size: few
CDR3 DNA: TGTGCCAGCAGTTCCACGGGACGATCAGAGACCCAGTACTTC
CDR3 protein: CASSSTGRSETQYF

J gene: TRBJ2-2
V gene: TRBV12-3/TRBV12-4
D gene: NA
clone size: NA
CDR3 DNA: TGTGCCAGCTTCGTGCCGCGAATAAAGAACACCGGGGAGCTGTTTTTT
CDR3 protein: CASFVPRIKNTGELFF

J gene: TRBJ1-2
V gene: TRBV7-9
D gene: NA
clone size: few
CDR3 DNA: TGTGCCAGCAGATCGGACAGTCTCTATGGCTACACCTTC
CDR3 protein: CASRSDSLYGYTF

J gene: TRBJ2-5
V gene: TRBV7-9
D gene: NA
clone size: few
CDR3 DNA: TGTGCCAGCAGCCCGGGGCGTTGGCAAGAGACCCAGTACTTC
CDR3 protein: CASSPGRWQETQYF

J gene: TRBJ2-7
V gene: TRBV20-1
D gene: NA
clone size: NA
CDR3 DNA: TGCAGTGCTAGAGATCGGATGCGGAACTCCTACGAGCAGTACTTC
CDR3 protein: CSARDRMRNSYEQYF

J gene: TRBJ2-5
V gene: TRBV5-4
D gene: TRBD2
clone size: few
CDR3 DNA: TGTGCCAGCAGCTTTATAGCGGGGGGCTTCCAAGAGACCCAGTACTTC
CDR3 protein: CASSFIAGGFQETQYF

J gene: TRBJ2-7
V gene: TRBV3-1
D gene: NA
clone size: NA
CDR3 DNA: TGTGCCAGCAGCCAAAATCCACTAGCTTACGAGCAGTACTTC
CDR3 protein: CASSQNPLAYEQYF

J gene: TRBJ2-7
V gene: TRBV7-2
D gene: NA
clone size: few
CDR3 DNA: TGTGCCAGCAGCCCTCGACAGTTGCAGTCCTACGAGCAGTACTTC
CDR3 protein: CASSPRQLQSYEQYF

J gene: TRBJ2-5
V gene: TRBV29-1
D gene: TRBD1
clone size: NA
CDR3 DNA: TGCAGCGTTGACTCAGGGGGCCTGGGGGAGACCCAGTACTTC
CDR3 protein: CSVDSGGLGETQYF

J gene: TRBJ2-7
V gene: TRBV6-2/TRBV6-3
D gene: TRBD1
clone size: NA
CDR3 DNA: TGTGCCAGCATCCAGGTTGTGGGACAGGGCTACGAGCAGTACTTC
CDR3 protein: CASIQVVGQGYEQYF

J gene: TRBJ2-3
V gene: TRBV5-1
D gene: TRBD2
clone size: few
CDR3 DNA: TGCGCCAGCAGCGAGTGGACTAGCGGGGGAAGAGATACGCAGTATTTT
CDR3 protein: CASSEWTSGGRDTQYF

J gene: TRBJ1-5
V gene: TRBV12-3/TRBV12-4
D gene: TRBD1
clone size: many
CDR3 DNA: TGTGCCAGCAGTCTCCGGACAGGGCTCTATAGCAATCAGCCCCAGCATTTT
CDR3 protein: CASSLRTGLYSNQPQHF

J gene: TRBJ1-1
V gene: TRBV7-2
D gene: NA
clone size: few
CDR3 DNA: TGTGCCAGCCATAGACGGGGGGGCGCTGAAGCTTTCTTT
CDR3 protein: CASHRRGGAEAFF

J gene: TRBJ2-1
V gene: TRBV20-1
D gene: NA
clone size: few
CDR3 DNA: TGCAGTGCTAGAGAATTGGCAGGGTCCTACAATGAGCAGTTCTTC
CDR3 protein: CSARELAGSYNEQFF

J gene: TRBJ2-3
V gene: TRBV7-3
D gene: NA
clone size: NA
CDR3 DNA: TGTGCCAGCAGCCGCGGGTCGGGCACAGATACGCAGTATTTT
CDR3 protein: CASSRGSGTDTQYF

J gene: TRBJ1-6
V gene: TRBV19
D gene: TRBD1
clone size: few
CDR3 DNA: TGTGCCAGTAGTCCCGGGACAGGGAATTCACCCCTCCACTTT
CDR3 protein: CASSPGTGNSPLHF

J gene: TRBJ1-1
V gene: TRBV12-5
D gene: NA
clone size: NA
CDR3 DNA: TGTGCTAGTGGTTTGGGGGGACTGCCGGACACTGAAGCTTTCTTT
CDR3 protein: CASGLGGLPDTEAFF

J gene: TRBJ2-3
V gene: TRBV9
D gene: TRBD2
clone size: many
CDR3 DNA: TGTGCCAGCAGCGCGACTAGCGGGGGGTACTATAGCACAGATACGCAGTATTTT
CDR3 protein: CASSATSGGYYSTDTQYF

J gene: TRBJ1-2
V gene: TRBV11-2
D gene: NA
clone size: NA
CDR3 DNA: TGTGCCAGCAGCTTATCGGCCAGGGGTGACTATGGCTACACCTTC
CDR3 protein: CASSLSARGDYGYTF

J gene: TRBJ2-7
V gene: TRBV5-3
D gene: NA
clone size: NA
CDR3 DNA: TGTGCCAGCAGCCCGGGGCTCCTAAACGGGGAGCAGTACTTC
CDR3 protein: CASSPGLLNGEQYF

J gene: TRBJ1-2
V gene: TRBV6-4
D gene: NA
clone size: few
CDR3 DNA: TGTGCCAGCAGTGACTCGAATGGGGCTACCTATGGCTACACCTTC
CDR3 protein: CASSDSNGATYGYTF

J gene: TRBJ1-2
V gene: TRBV12-3/TRBV12-4
D gene: NA
clone size: few
CDR3 DNA: TGTGCCAGCAGTTTCGGCAGAGTCTATGGCTACACCTTC
CDR3 protein: CASSFGRVYGYTF

J gene: TRBJ2-3
V gene: TRBV20-1
D gene: TRBD2
clone size: NA
CDR3 DNA: TGCAGTGCTAGACTAGCGGGGGTAGATACGCAGTATTTT
CDR3 protein: CSARLAGVDTQYF

J gene: TRBJ1-6
V gene: TRBV7-6
D gene: NA
clone size: NA
CDR3 DNA: TGTGTCAGCGGGGGGAGCTCCTATAATTCACCCCTCCACTTT
CDR3 protein: CVSGGSSYNSPLHF

J gene: TRBJ2-5
V gene: TRBV7-2
D gene: NA
clone size: NA
CDR3 DNA: TGTGCCAGCAGCTACCGGGACTTAAAAGAGACCCAGTACTTC
CDR3 protein: CASSYRDLKETQYF

J gene: TRBJ2-7
V gene: TRBV29-1
D gene: NA
clone size: NA
CDR3 DNA: TGCAGCGTTGAAGCAGTGGGCAGCACATACGAGCAGTACTTC
CDR3 protein: CSVEAVGSTYEQYF

J gene: TRBJ2-5
V gene: TRBV4-1
D gene: NA
clone size: many
CDR3 DNA: TGCGCCAGCAGCCAACCCCGGGAGCAAGAGACCCAGTACTTC
CDR3 protein: CASSQPREQETQYF

J gene: TRBJ1-5
V gene: TRBV2
D gene: NA
clone size: few
CDR3 DNA: TGTGCCAGCAGTGAGGGCGTCCATCAGCCCCAGCATTTT
CDR3 protein: CASSEGVHQPQHF

J gene: TRBJ2-6
V gene: TRBV11-1
D gene: NA
clone size: few
CDR3 DNA: TGTGCCAGCAGCCCCGAGGAAGCGGTGGCCCCTGGGGCCAACGTCCTGACTTTC
CDR3 protein: CASSPEEAVAPGANVLTF